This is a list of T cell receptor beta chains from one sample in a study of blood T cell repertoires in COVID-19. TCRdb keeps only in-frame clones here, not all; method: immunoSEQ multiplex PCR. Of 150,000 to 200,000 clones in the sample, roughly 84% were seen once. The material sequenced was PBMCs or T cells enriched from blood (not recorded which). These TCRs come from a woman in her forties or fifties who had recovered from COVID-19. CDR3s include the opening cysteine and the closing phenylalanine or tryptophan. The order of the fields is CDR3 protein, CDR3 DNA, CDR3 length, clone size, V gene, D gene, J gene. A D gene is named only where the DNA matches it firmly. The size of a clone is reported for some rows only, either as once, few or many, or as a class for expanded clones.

CSVGGTGQYTEAFF	TGCAGCGTTGGAGGGACAGGACAGTACACTGAAGCTTTCTTT	14	once	TRBV29-1	TRBD1	TRBJ1-1
CASSLLGLAGNTGELFF	TGTGCCAGCAGCTTACTAGGGTTAGCGGGCAACACCGGGGAGCTGTTTTTT	17	.	TRBV7-3	TRBD2	TRBJ2-2
CASNRVAPQGTNEKLFF	TGTGCCAGCAACCGCGTGGCCCCACAGGGAACTAATGAAAAACTGTTTTTT	17	.	TRBV6-4	.	TRBJ1-4
CASSFLRDRAANEKLFF	TGTGCCAGCAGCTTCCTCCGGGACAGGGCTGCTAATGAAAAACTGTTTTTT	17	.	TRBV11-2	TRBD1	TRBJ1-4
CASSPAGSNEQFF	TGCGCCAGCAGCCCCGCCGGGTCCAATGAGCAGTTCTTC	13	.	TRBV5-1	.	TRBJ2-1
CASSALLGTSGTVAYEQYF	TGTGCCAGCAGCGCACTCCTCGGGACTAGCGGGACGGTCGCCTACGAGCAGTACTTC	19	.	TRBV13	TRBD2	TRBJ2-7
CASSQAGSNQPQHF	TGCGCCAGCAGCCAAGCAGGGAGCAATCAGCCCCAGCATTTT	14	once	TRBV4-1	.	TRBJ1-5
CASSIQGAKGTQYF	TGTGCCAGCAGTATACAGGGGGCGAAGGGGACCCAGTACTTC	14	.	TRBV6-5	TRBD1	TRBJ2-5
CASSQQGDNTGELFF	TGTGCCAGCAGTCAACAGGGGGATAACACCGGGGAGCTGTTTTTT	15	.	TRBV7-9	TRBD1	TRBJ2-2
CATHRRTEAFF	TGTGCCACACACCGGAGGACTGAAGCTTTCTTT	11	.	TRBV3-1/TRBV3-2	.	TRBJ1-1
CASSWGRGSYEQYF	TGTGCCAGCAGTTGGGGCAGGGGATCCTACGAGCAGTACTTC	14	.	TRBV6-2/TRBV6-3	.	TRBJ2-7
CASRSTSGDGFEQFF	TGTGCCAGCAGGTCGACTAGCGGCGACGGATTCGAGCAGTTCTTC	15	.	TRBV7-9	TRBD2	TRBJ2-1
CASRPRGRTEAFF	TGTGCCAGCAGACCACGAGGCCGCACTGAAGCTTTCTTT	13	.	TRBV12-3/TRBV12-4	.	TRBJ1-1
CASSVGERSYNEQFF	TGTGCCAGCAGCGTAGGGGAGAGGTCCTACAATGAGCAGTTCTTC	15	few	TRBV9	.	TRBJ2-1
CASSTGDQETQYF	TGTGCCAGCAGCACGGGAGATCAAGAGACCCAGTACTTC	13	.	TRBV7-2	.	TRBJ2-5
CASSVEAGSTGANVLTF	TGTGCCAGCAGCGTAGAAGCAGGGTCTACTGGGGCCAACGTCCTGACTTTC	17	.	TRBV9	.	TRBJ2-6
CASSEVQGASSPLHF	TGTGCCAGCAGTGAAGTTCAGGGGGCGAGCTCACCCCTCCACTTT	15	once	TRBV6-1	TRBD1	TRBJ1-6
CASSKAGQGSNEQFF	TGTGCCAGCAGCAAAGCTGGACAGGGGTCGAATGAGCAGTTCTTC	15	.	TRBV21-1	.	TRBJ2-1
CASSPGQAINQPQHF	TGTGCCAGCTCACCGGGACAGGCTATCAATCAGCCCCAGCATTTT	15	.	TRBV18	TRBD1	TRBJ1-5
CASSELENTEAFF	TGTGCCAGCAGTGAGCTAGAAAACACTGAAGCTTTCTTT	13	.	TRBV2	.	TRBJ1-1
CASSPRSRGWSAGETQYF	TGTGCCAGCAGTCCAAGGTCCAGGGGTTGGTCGGCTGGAGAGACCCAGTACTTC	18	.	TRBV9	.	TRBJ2-5
CASSLVAGRNEQFF	TGTGCCAGCAGCTTAGTAGCAGGGCGTAATGAGCAGTTCTTC	14	.	TRBV7-9	.	TRBJ2-1
CASRTSLNTGELFF	TGTGCCAGTAGGACTAGCTTGAACACCGGGGAGCTGTTTTTT	14	.	TRBV9	TRBD2	TRBJ2-2
CASSDARSGGGGQPQHF	TGTGCCAGCAGCGACGCCCGATCAGGGGGCGGGGGTCAGCCCCAGCATTTT	17	once	TRBV2	TRBD1	TRBJ1-5
CASSRFDRDRGNPEAFF	TGTGCCAGCTCACGATTCGACCGGGACAGGGGAAATCCTGAAGCTTTCTTT	17	.	TRBV18	TRBD1	TRBJ1-1
CASSLSGAGVGEQYF	TGCGCCAGCAGCCTCTCCGGAGCCGGGGTGGGGGAGCAGTACTTC	15	.	TRBV5-1	.	TRBJ2-7
CASSPLQGETQYF	TGTGCCAGCTCACCACTCCAGGGAGAGACCCAGTACTTC	13	.	TRBV18	.	TRBJ2-5
CASSLTGVSGNTIYF	TGCGCCAGCAGCTTGACAGGGGTCTCTGGAAACACCATATATTTT	15	once	TRBV5-1	TRBD1	TRBJ1-3
CASSQGGTSGDTQYF	TGTGCCAGCAGCCAGGGAGGGACTAGCGGAGATACGCAGTATTTT	15	.	TRBV7-6	TRBD2	TRBJ2-3
CASSLNPSGSGANVLTF	TGTGCCAGCAGTTTAAACCCCTCGGGCTCTGGGGCCAACGTCCTGACTTTC	17	.	TRBV27	.	TRBJ2-6
CASSFFGGQPQHF	TGTGCCAGCAGTTTTTTCGGGGGTCAGCCCCAGCATTTT	13	.	TRBV28	.	TRBJ1-5
CASSLGETQYF	TGTGCCAGCAGCCTAGGAGAGACCCAGTACTTC	11	.	TRBV12-3/TRBV12-4	.	TRBJ2-5
CASSEGQGADEQYF	TGTGCCAGCAGTGAGGGACAGGGGGCCGACGAGCAGTACTTC	14	.	TRBV6-1	TRBD1	TRBJ2-7
CASSLREGREPQHF	TGTGCCAGCAGCCTTCGGGAGGGGCGGGAGCCCCAGCATTTT	14	.	TRBV3-1/TRBV3-2	.	TRBJ1-5
CASSLARESTEAFF	TGTGCCAGCAGCTTAGCGAGGGAAAGCACTGAAGCTTTCTTT	14	.	TRBV7-9	.	TRBJ1-1
CASSDSSKNTEAFF	TGTGCCAGCAGTGACTCGAGTAAGAACACTGAAGCTTTCTTT	14	.	TRBV6-4	.	TRBJ1-1
CASSLARDLETQYF	TGTGCCAGCAGCTTAGCTCGGGATTTGGAGACCCAGTACTTC	14	once	TRBV7-9	.	TRBJ2-5
CAIRDRVGSPLHF	TGTGCCATCAGGGACAGGGTGGGTTCACCCCTCCACTTT	13	few	TRBV10-3	TRBD1	TRBJ1-6
CASTFHSGQGDTGELFF	TGTGCCAGCACCTTCCATTCGGGACAGGGAGATACCGGGGAGCTGTTTTTT	17	.	TRBV28	TRBD1	TRBJ2-2
CASSLESRSYNSPLHF	TGTGCCAGCAGCTTAGAGTCGCGCTCCTATAATTCACCCCTCCACTTT	16	.	TRBV11-2	.	TRBJ1-6
CASSLPSETSGGAVDTQYF	TGTGCCAGCAGCTTACCATCCGAGACTAGCGGGGGGGCGGTAGATACGCAGTATTTT	19	.	TRBV7-9	TRBD2	TRBJ2-3
CASSIDRANEQFF	TGTGCCAGTAGTATCGACAGGGCCAATGAGCAGTTCTTC	13	.	TRBV19	TRBD1	TRBJ2-1
CASSSGRGYTF	TGTGCCAGCAGTTCAGGGCGAGGCTACACCTTC	11	few	TRBV28	.	TRBJ1-2
CASSFGSGDGYGYTF	TGTGCCAGCAGCTTTGGGTCCGGGGATGGCTATGGCTACACCTTC	15	.	TRBV7-2	.	TRBJ1-2
CASSRYPGLAVNEQFF	TGCGCCAGCAGCCGCTACCCGGGACTAGCGGTCAATGAGCAGTTCTTC	16	.	TRBV5-1	TRBD2	TRBJ2-1
CASSFLGAGGYTF	TGTGCCAGCAGCTTCTTGGGGGCGGGTGGCTACACCTTC	13	.	TRBV5-8	.	TRBJ1-2
CASSQVAGDEKLFF	TGTGCCAGCAGCCAAGTGGCAGGGGATGAAAAACTGTTTTTT	14	.	TRBV14	.	TRBJ1-4
CASRPNGQGLAKNIQYF	TGCGCCAGCAGACCTAATGGACAGGGGCTAGCCAAAAACATTCAGTACTTC	17	.	TRBV4-3	TRBD1	TRBJ2-4
CASSLAGQGADTQYF	TGCGCCAGCAGCTTGGCCGGCCAGGGCGCAGATACGCAGTATTTT	15	few	TRBV5-1	.	TRBJ2-3
CASSFFDRASGQPQHF	TGTGCCAGCAGTTTTTTCGACAGGGCGTCGGGTCAGCCCCAGCATTTT	16	.	TRBV28	TRBD1	TRBJ1-5
CASSYARVFGYTF	TGTGCCAGCAGTTACGCGAGGGTTTTTGGCTACACCTTC	13	.	TRBV6-2/TRBV6-3	.	TRBJ1-2
CASRDFYEQYF	TGTGCCAGCCGCGATTTCTACGAGCAGTACTTC	11	.	TRBV6-5	.	TRBJ2-7
CASSKPGTQTTQYF	TGTGCCAGCAGTAAGCCGGGAACACAAACGACGCAGTATTTT	14	few	TRBV6-2/TRBV6-3	.	TRBJ2-3
CASSRGIQGGEQYF	TGCGCCAGCAGCAGGGGTATACAGGGCGGCGAGCAGTACTTC	14	few	TRBV5-1	.	TRBJ2-7
CASSRGGLGAFF	TGTGCCAGCAGTCGGGGTGGGCTTGGAGCTTTCTTT	12	.	TRBV27	.	TRBJ1-1